This TCR beta chain emerged from a study of CD8+CD57+ T cells in acquired aplastic anemia. Turning to the study itself: DNA per sorted CD4+ or CD8+ sample ranged about 0.2 to 30 ug, averaging roughly 3.5 ug. Study results and limitations: Overlap between patients and controls comprised twenty-nine CD8+ CDR3 sequences. Patient and control CD8+ Simpson's diversity was not significantly different.

All patients picked for sequencing had shown, by flow cytometry, an expansion of CD8+CD57+ cells. Severe acquired aplastic anemia was diagnosed in all patients. The template for TCR beta VDJ and CDR3 sequence profiling was genomic DNA. TCRdb independently ran MiXCR on the reads; one entry per CDR3 protein. This sample has just over 450,000 distinct CDR3 sequences; about a third occur once, and the top ten carry less than 1%. In its sample, this clonotype was seen a few times. What it binds is unknown. Trimming left V 2 bases short and J 11 bases short, with 20 bases between. This CDR3 is built from 15 residues. In germline, CDR1 is SGHRS, CDR2 YFSETQ.

This clonotype was sampled from a human donor with aplastic anemia. What was sequenced was sorted CD4+, CD8+, or CD8+CD57+ T cells (not recorded which) from PBMCs. The rearrangement joins TRBV5-1 to TRBJ2-4; D is unresolved. The CDR3 reads CASSLRIAPRPLQYF. CDR3 DNA: TGCGCCAGCAGCTTACGGATAGCCCCCCGTCCTCTTCAGTACTTC. Variable domain in full (rest from reference TRBV5-1 and TRBJ2-4): KAGVTQTPRYLIKTRGQQVTLSCSPISGHRSVSWYQQTPGQGLQFLFEYFSETQRNKGNFPGRFSGRQFSNSRSEMNVSTLELGDSALYLCASSLRIAPRPLQYFGAGTRLSVL.